This T cell receptor (beta chain) comes out of a study of shared clonotypes between healthy human individuals. Study at large: CD8 memory received one plate per donor, CD8 naive two, CD4 memory three and CD4 naive three.

Points from the study as a whole: What naive subsets generally showed was a larger estimated richness than memory subsets showed. It was anticipated that sequencing depth would influence how many clonotypes donors shared.

Per the germline V gene, CDR1 is SGDLS and CDR2 is YYNGEE. J lost 6 bases, V lost 4 bases, and 9 bases had no gene match. The CDR3 is 15 amino acids. Data came from immunoSEQ multiplex PCR; TCRdb stores just in-frame clones and leaves some out. This table has fewer than 1.8 million clones, approximately 98.5% appearing once. As regards this clone: Its antigen is undetermined.

There were no recent acute infections or vaccinations among the donors, who were healthy HIV-negative adults. The sample was naive CD4+ T cells sorted from blood. Subset specified: CD45RA+ positively selected. This sequence originates from a young man in good health. This chain connects TRBV9 to TRBJ2-5; 10 bases agree with TRBD1. The DNA of the CDR3 is TGTGCCAGCAGCATCAGGACAGGGGGGATTAAGACCCAGTACTTC. Translated, it gives CASSIRTGGIKTQYF.